These T cell receptor beta chains were read from a single sample in a study of CD8 T cells in ankylosing spondylitis. TCRdb processed the 5' RACE reads anew with MiXCR; each CDR3 protein has one entry. The sample lists 85,000 to 100,000 distinct CDR3 sequences, roughly 8.3% seen once, with around 10% in the top ten. The sequenced material came from blood, either unsorted or a sorted T cell fraction (not recorded which). The receptors shown here come from a male donor with ankylosing spondylitis or in good health (not recorded which). The CDR3 runs from the conserved cysteine through the conserved F or W. A D gene is named only where the DNA matches it firmly. Part of the rows lack a size; the others show once, few, many or a class for expanded clones.

V gene	J gene	clone size	CDR3 length	D gene	CDR3 DNA	CDR3 protein
TRBV5-1	TRBJ2-7	many	13	NA	TGCGCCAGCAGCTTGGACATATTTTACGAGCAGTACTTC	CASSLDIFYEQYF
TRBV29-1	TRBJ2-6	many	14	NA	TGCAGCGGCCTTACAGGGTACGGGGCCAACGTCCTGACTTTC	CSGLTGYGANVLTF
TRBV7-2	TRBJ1-4	many	13	NA	TGTGCCAGCAGCTCCTCACACAGTGAAAAACTGTTTTTT	CASSSSHSEKLFF
TRBV7-6	TRBJ1-1	few	13	NA	TGTGCCAGCAGCTTTTCGTATGGGACTGAAGCTTTCTTT	CASSFSYGTEAFF
TRBV2	TRBJ2-7	many	12	NA	TGTGCCAGCAGTGGGGACATCTACGAGCAGTACTTC	CASSGDIYEQYF
TRBV4-2	TRBJ2-2	many	17	TRBD2	TGTGCCAGCAGCCAGCAAGGACTAGCGAGAGACACCGGGGAGCTGTTTTTT	CASSQQGLARDTGELFF
TRBV5-1	TRBJ2-1	many	15	TRBD2	TGCGCCAGCAGCTTAATTAGCGGGACCTACAATGAGCAGTTCTTC	CASSLISGTYNEQFF
TRBV12-3/TRBV12-4	TRBJ2-3	many	16	TRBD2	TGTGCCAGCAGCGGGAGGGCTCCCGTAAACACAGATACGCAGTATTTT	CASSGRAPVNTDTQYF
TRBV12-3/TRBV12-4	TRBJ2-5	many	14	NA	TGTGCCAGCAGTTTAGGGACGCTTCAAGAGACCCAGTACTTC	CASSLGTLQETQYF
TRBV11-1	TRBJ2-2	many	16	TRBD2	TGTGCCAGCAGCCCAAGCGGGGGGGGAAACACCGGGGAGCTGTTTTTT	CASSPSGGGNTGELFF
TRBV7-8	TRBJ2-2	NA	15	TRBD2	TGTGCCAGCAGCTTAGAGAGGACTAGCACCGGGGAGCTGTTTTTT	CASSLERTSTGELFF
TRBV10-2	TRBJ2-1	few	11	NA	TGCGCCAGCAGTGAGAATCTTGAGCAGTTCTTC	CASSENLEQFF
TRBV9	TRBJ2-2	many	16	NA	TGTGCCAGCAGCGTAGCCGAGAATCGTCCCACCGGGGAGCTGTTTTTT	CASSVAENRPTGELFF
TRBV6-2/TRBV6-3	TRBJ2-3	many	16	TRBD2	TGTGCCAGCAGTTACTGGGCTAGCGGGAGCACAGATACGCAGTATTTT	CASSYWASGSTDTQYF
TRBV4-1	TRBJ1-2	many	15	TRBD1	TGCGCCAGCACCAGACAGGGGGCAATTGGCTATGGCTACACCTTC	CASTRQGAIGYGYTF
TRBV20-1	TRBJ2-5	many	14	NA	TGCAGTCTTACGCCCGGACGGCGGCAAGAGACCCAGTACTTC	CSLTPGRRQETQYF
TRBV10-3	TRBJ1-5	many	12	NA	TGTGCCATCAGTGGGGCCGATCAGCCCCAGCATTTT	CAISGADQPQHF
TRBV29-1	TRBJ1-1	many	12	NA	TGCAGCGTTGAAGAAGGGGTGGTGAGCGCTTTCTTT	CSVEEGVVSAFF
TRBV3-1	TRBJ1-5	many	14	NA	TGTGCCAGCAGCCAGGGATGGGGGCGTCAGCCCCAGCATTTT	CASSQGWGRQPQHF
TRBV11-2	TRBJ1-2	many	13	NA	TGTGCCAGCAGCTTAGAGGCAGATTATGGCTACACCTTC	CASSLEADYGYTF
TRBV7-6	TRBJ1-2	few	14	NA	TGTGCCAGCAGCGCAGGGGCTACTAACTATGGCTACACCTTC	CASSAGATNYGYTF
TRBV9	TRBJ2-2	NA	15	TRBD1	TGTGTCAGCAGCCTGCTAGGGACAGCTCCCGGGGAGCTGTTTTTT	CVSSLLGTAPGELFF
TRBV4-2	TRBJ1-1	few	13	TRBD1	TGTGCCAGCAGCCAGGGACAGGTTCGTGAAGCTTTCTTT	CASSQGQVREAFF
TRBV7-2	TRBJ2-1	many	15	TRBD2	TGTGCCAGCAGCTCCCGAAGCGGGAGTAGTGATGAGCAGTTCTTC	CASSSRSGSSDEQFF
TRBV12-3/TRBV12-4	TRBJ2-1	many	16	TRBD2	TGTGCCAGCAGTTTAAGACTAGCGGGCCCTTACAATGAGCAGTTCTTC	CASSLRLAGPYNEQFF
TRBV20-1	TRBJ1-2	many	16	NA	TGCAGTGCTAGAGATCAGGGTTATGGGGACCGCTATGGCTACACCTTC	CSARDQGYGDRYGYTF
TRBV7-3	TRBJ2-5	NA	13	NA	TGTACCAGCAGCGCTAGTCGTGGAGAGACCCAGTACTTC	CTSSASRGETQYF
TRBV7-7	TRBJ2-2	many	13	TRBD1	TGTGCTAGCAGCTGGGACAGAGCCGGGGAGCTGTTTTTT	CASSWDRAGELFF
TRBV6-2/TRBV6-3	TRBJ1-5	many	15	NA	TGTGCCAGCAGTTCACCGGGGGCAAGCAATCAGCCCCAGCATTTT	CASSSPGASNQPQHF
TRBV11-1	TRBJ2-2	many	20	TRBD2	TGTGCCAGCAGCGACTGGACTAGCGGGAGCCGAGTGGGGAACACCGGGGAGCTGTTTTTT	CASSDWTSGSRVGNTGELFF
TRBV7-9	TRBJ2-4	many	14	NA	TGTGCCAGCAGCTTGGGGACGGCCAAAAACATTCAGTACTTC	CASSLGTAKNIQYF
TRBV21-1	TRBJ2-3	NA	16	NA	TGTGCCAGCAGCAAAGCGTGGGGGAATTTCACAGATACGCAGTATTTT	CASSKAWGNFTDTQYF
TRBV7-6	TRBJ2-1	many	14	NA	TGTGCCAGCAGCCTCGGTACGGGGGCGGGTGAGCAGTTCTTC	CASSLGTGAGEQFF
TRBV12-3/TRBV12-4	TRBJ2-2	many	16	NA	TGTGCCAGCAGTTTGGGGCTTTGGGGGCAACAGGGGGAGCTGTTTTTT	CASSLGLWGQQGELFF
TRBV20-1	TRBJ2-7	many	15	TRBD1	TGCAGTGCTACTATCCCGGGACAGGTCTCCTACGAGCAGTACTTC	CSATIPGQVSYEQYF
TRBV6-2/TRBV6-3	TRBJ2-2	many	19	TRBD2	TGTGCCAGCAGTTCCCTCCGGGGTAGCGGGAGAGCCTTCGCCGGGGAGCTGTTTTTT	CASSSLRGSGRAFAGELFF
TRBV7-9	TRBJ2-1	many	17	TRBD2	TGTGCCAGCAGCTTTAAACTAGCGGGAGGGGCACACAATGAGCAGTTCTTC	CASSFKLAGGAHNEQFF
TRBV12-3/TRBV12-4	TRBJ2-1	many	12	NA	TGTGCCAGCAGTTTTGTGGGGGTTGAGCAGTTCTTC	CASSFVGVEQFF
TRBV24-1	TRBJ2-1	many	14	TRBD2	TGTGCCACCAGTGGAGGGAGGGCGGACAATGAGCAGTTCTTC	CATSGGRADNEQFF
TRBV29-1	TRBJ2-1	NA	15	TRBD2	TGCAGCGCTTTGGAAGCGGGAGGCACCTACAATGAGCAGTTCTTC	CSALEAGGTYNEQFF
TRBV12-3/TRBV12-4	TRBJ2-7	many	14	TRBD1	TGTGCCAGCAGTCCAGGACAGGGGATTTACGAGCAGTACTTC	CASSPGQGIYEQYF
TRBV4-1	TRBJ2-1	many	15	NA	TGCGCCAGCAGCCAAGTTAGCCCTGGGGGCTATGAGCAGTTCTTC	CASSQVSPGGYEQFF
TRBV12-5	TRBJ2-3	many	11	NA	TGTGCTAGTGCTGCCCGCCATACGCAGTATTTT	CASAARHTQYF
TRBV19	TRBJ1-1	few	15	NA	TGTGCCAGTAGTTCTCAACGGATCTTGAACACTGAAGCTTTCTTT	CASSSQRILNTEAFF
TRBV4-3	TRBJ1-5	many	15	NA	TGCGCCAGCAGCCAAGATACAGGGATGGGTCAGCCCCAGCATTTT	CASSQDTGMGQPQHF
TRBV7-9	TRBJ2-1	many	14	NA	TGTGCCAGCCCCGGGGGACAGACCTACAATGAGCAGTTCTTC	CASPGGQTYNEQFF
TRBV7-9	TRBJ1-5	many	14	NA	TGTGCCAGCAGCTTCGCAGGGGGCAATCAGCCCCAGCATTTT	CASSFAGGNQPQHF
TRBV12-3/TRBV12-4	TRBJ2-2	many	13	NA	TGTGCCAGCAGTCTCACAGGGCCCGGGGAGCTGTTTTTT	CASSLTGPGELFF
TRBV10-3	TRBJ2-1	many	13	NA	TGTGCCATCAGTGGCAGAGCTTTCGATGAGCAGTTCTTC	CAISGRAFDEQFF
TRBV20-1	TRBJ2-7	many	14	TRBD2	TGCAGTGCTCCCTCCGGGACTAGGGTCCACGAGCAGTACTTC	CSAPSGTRVHEQYF
TRBV7-2	TRBJ1-4	few	16	NA	TGTGCCAGCAGCTTACTTACAGGGATGCCTAATGAAAAACTGTTTTTT	CASSLLTGMPNEKLFF
TRBV7-2	TRBJ2-3	many	12	NA	TGTGCCAGCAGCTTAGTAAAAGTTACGCAGTATTTT	CASSLVKVTQYF
TRBV12-3/TRBV12-4	TRBJ1-1	many	11	NA	TGTGCCAGCACGCTCGAGACTGAAGCTTTCTTT	CASTLETEAFF
TRBV19	TRBJ2-4	few	15	NA	TGTGCCAGTAGTACCCTCCGGGCCCTCCCGGACATTCAGTACTTC	CASSTLRALPDIQYF
TRBV11-2	TRBJ2-7	many	12	NA	TGTGCCAGCAGCCCCCGATCGGGCGAGCAGTACTTC	CASSPRSGEQYF
TRBV7-9	TRBJ2-7	NA	12	TRBD1	TGTGCCAGCAGCCTAAGTCTGGGACAGAGGTACTTC	CASSLSLGQRYF